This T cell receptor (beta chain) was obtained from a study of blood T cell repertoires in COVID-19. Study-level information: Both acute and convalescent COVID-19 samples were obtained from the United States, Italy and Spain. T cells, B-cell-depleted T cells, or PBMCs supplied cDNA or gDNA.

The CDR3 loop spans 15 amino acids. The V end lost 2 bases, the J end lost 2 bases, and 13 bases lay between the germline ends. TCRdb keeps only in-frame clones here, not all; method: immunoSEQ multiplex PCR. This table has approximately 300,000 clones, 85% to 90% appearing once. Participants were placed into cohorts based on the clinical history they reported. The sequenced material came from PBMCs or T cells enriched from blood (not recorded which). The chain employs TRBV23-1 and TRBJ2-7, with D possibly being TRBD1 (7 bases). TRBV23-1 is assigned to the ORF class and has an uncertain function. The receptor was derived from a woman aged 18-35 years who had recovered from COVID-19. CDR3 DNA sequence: TGCGCCAGCAGTCAAATCAGGGGGGTCACCTACGAGCAGTACTTC. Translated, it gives CASSQIRGVTYEQYF.